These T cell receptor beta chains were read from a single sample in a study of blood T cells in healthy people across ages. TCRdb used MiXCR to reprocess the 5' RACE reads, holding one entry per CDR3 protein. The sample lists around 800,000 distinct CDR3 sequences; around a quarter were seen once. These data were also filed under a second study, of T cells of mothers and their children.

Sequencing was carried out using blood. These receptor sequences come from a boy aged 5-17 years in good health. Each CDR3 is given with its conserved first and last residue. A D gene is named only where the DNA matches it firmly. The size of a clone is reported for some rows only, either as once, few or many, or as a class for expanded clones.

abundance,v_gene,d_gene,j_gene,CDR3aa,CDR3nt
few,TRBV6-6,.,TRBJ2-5,CASSYYRPGETQYF,TGTGCCAGCAGTTACTATCGACCAGGGGAGACCCAGTACTTC
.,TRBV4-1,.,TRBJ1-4,CASSQVVVGSEKLFF,TGCGCCAGCAGCCAAGTTGTCGTAGGAAGTGAAAAACTGTTTTTT
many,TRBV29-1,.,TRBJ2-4,CSVEGLAKNIQYF,TGCAGCGTTGAGGGCTTAGCCAAAAACATTCAGTACTTC
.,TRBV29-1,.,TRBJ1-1,CSVGRTGKGEAFF,TGCAGCGTGGGGAGAACAGGGAAAGGTGAAGCTTTCTTT
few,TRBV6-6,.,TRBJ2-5,CASSYSGDQETQYF,TGTGCCAGCAGTTACTCAGGGGACCAAGAGACCCAGTACTTC
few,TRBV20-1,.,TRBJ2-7,CSARNSIYEQYF,TGCAGTGCTAGAAACAGTATCTACGAGCAGTACTTC
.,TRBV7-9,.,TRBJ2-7,CASSLWVHEQYF,TGTGCCAGCAGCTTATGGGTCCACGAGCAGTACTTC
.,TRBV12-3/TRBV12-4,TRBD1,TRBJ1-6,CASSYRGSNSPLHF,TGTGCCAGCAGTTACAGGGGGTCTAATTCACCCCTCCACTTT
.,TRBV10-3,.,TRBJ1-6,CAIRGDGSSPLHF,TGTGCCATCAGGGGAGACGGGAGTTCACCCCTCCACTTT
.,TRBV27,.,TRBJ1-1,CASSLSFVERGFLDTEAFF,TGTGCCAGCAGTTTAAGTTTCGTGGAAAGGGGCTTTCTGGACACTGAAGCTTTCTTT
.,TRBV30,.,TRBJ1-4,CAWNGAATNEKLFF,TGTGCCTGGAACGGGGCGGCAACTAATGAAAAACTGTTTTTT
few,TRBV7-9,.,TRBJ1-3,CASSRNSGKRNTIYF,TGTGCCAGCAGCAGGAACTCCGGGAAGCGAAACACCATATATTTT
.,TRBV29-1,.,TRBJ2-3,CSVAPGTGFTDTQYF,TGCAGCGTTGCCCCCGGGACTGGATTTACAGATACGCAGTATTTT
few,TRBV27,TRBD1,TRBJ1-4,CASSFTQGTTNEKLFF,TGTGCCAGCAGTTTCACACAGGGGACAACTAATGAAAAACTGTTTTTT
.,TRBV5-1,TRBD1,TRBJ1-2,CASSQDRASYGYTF,TGCGCCAGCAGTCAGGACAGGGCGAGCTATGGCTACACCTTC
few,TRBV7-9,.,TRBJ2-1,CASSLAGSRDEQFF,TGTGCCAGCAGCTTAGCTGGTAGCAGGGATGAGCAGTTCTTC
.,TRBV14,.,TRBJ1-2,CASSSRAGDLYGYTF,TGTGCCAGCAGCTCGAGGGCTGGGGATCTTTATGGCTACACCTTC
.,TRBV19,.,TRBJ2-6,CASSTQGTGANVLTF,TGTGCCAGTAGTACCCAGGGGACTGGGGCCAACGTCCTGACTTTC
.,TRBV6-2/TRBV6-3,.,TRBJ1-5,CASSYGGSSNQPQHF,TGTGCCAGCAGTTACGGGGGATCTAGCAATCAGCCCCAGCATTTT
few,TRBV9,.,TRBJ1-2,CASSVGNRALGDGYTF,TGTGCCAGCAGCGTAGGGAACCGGGCCTTGGGTGATGGCTACACCTTC
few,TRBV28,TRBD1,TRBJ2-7,CARAGTGDYEQYF,TGTGCCAGAGCCGGGACAGGGGACTACGAGCAGTACTTC
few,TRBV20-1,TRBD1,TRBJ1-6,CSARGGTGYSPLHF,TGCAGTGCTAGAGGGGGGACAGGGTATTCACCCCTCCACTTT
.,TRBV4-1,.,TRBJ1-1,CASSQVESLNTEAFF,TGCGCCAGCAGCCAAGTTGAATCCCTGAACACTGAAGCTTTCTTT
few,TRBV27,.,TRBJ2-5,CASSSPHLGETQYF,TGTGCCAGCAGTTCCCCGCACCTAGGGGAGACCCAGTACTTC
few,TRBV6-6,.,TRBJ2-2,CASREGGGTGELFF,TGTGCCAGCAGGGAGGGGGGAGGGACCGGGGAGCTGTTTTTT
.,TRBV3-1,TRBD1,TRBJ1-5,CASSQGQGAGQPQHF,TGTGCCAGCAGCCAGGGCCAGGGGGCGGGTCAGCCCCAGCATTTT
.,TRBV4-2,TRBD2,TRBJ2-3,CASSQKGGLDGTDTPYF,TGTGCCAGCAGCCAGAAGGGCGGACTAGATGGCACAGATACGCCGTATTTT
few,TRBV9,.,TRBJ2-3,CASSVAPGTDTQYF,TGTGCCAGCAGCGTAGCTCCTGGCACAGATACGCAGTATTTT
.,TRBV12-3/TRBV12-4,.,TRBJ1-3,CASSWGRSSGNTIYF,TGTGCCAGCAGTTGGGGCCGATCCTCTGGAAACACCATATATTTT
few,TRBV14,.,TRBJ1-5,CASSPEDSHSNQPQHF,TGTGCCAGCAGCCCCGAGGACAGTCATAGCAATCAGCCCCAGCATTTT
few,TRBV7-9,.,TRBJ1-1,CASSPSREAFF,TGTGCCAGCAGCCCGAGTAGGGAAGCTTTCTTT
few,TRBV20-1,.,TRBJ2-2,CGAWRRNTGELFF,TGCGGAGCATGGAGGAGAAACACCGGGGAGCTGTTTTTT
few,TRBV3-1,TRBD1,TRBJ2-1,CASSPNRGLGEQFF,TGTGCCAGCAGCCCCAACAGGGGGCTAGGTGAGCAGTTCTTC
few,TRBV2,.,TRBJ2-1,CASSESPRDTSSYNEQFF,TGTGCCAGCAGTGAGTCCCCAAGGGACACCTCCTCCTACAATGAGCAGTTCTTC
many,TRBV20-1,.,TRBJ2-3,CSARVPTDTQYF,TGCAGTGCTAGAGTACCCACAGATACGCAGTATTTT
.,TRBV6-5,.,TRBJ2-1,CASSYSGAPYNEQFF,TGTGCCAGCAGTTACTCGGGGGCCCCCTACAATGAGCAGTTCTTC
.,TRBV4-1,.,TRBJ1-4,CASSPGRTNEKLLF,TGCGCCAGCAGCCCCGGACGTACAAATGAAAAACTGCTTTTT
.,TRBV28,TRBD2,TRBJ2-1,CASSLILGGGGYNEQFF,TGTGCCAGCAGTTTAATCTTGGGCGGGGGGGGCTACAATGAGCAGTTCTTC
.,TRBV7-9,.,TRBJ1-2,CAGRQALDFGYTF,TGTGCCGGAAGACAGGCACTAGATTTTGGCTACACCTTC
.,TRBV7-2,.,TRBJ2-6,CASSPSIYSGANVLTF,TGTGCCAGCAGCCCATCAATCTACTCTGGGGCCAACGTCCTGACTTTC
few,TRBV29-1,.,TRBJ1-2,CSVQAAGYTF,TGCAGCGTTCAGGCCGCCGGGTACACCTTC
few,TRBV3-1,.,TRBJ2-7,CASSPDGAYEQYF,TGTGCCAGCTCCCCCGACGGTGCCTACGAGCAGTACTTC
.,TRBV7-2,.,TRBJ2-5,CASSRLGGGSSETQYF,TGTGCCAGCAGCCGCCTCGGAGGGGGCTCCTCAGAGACCCAGTACTTC
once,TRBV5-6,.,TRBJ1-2,CASSLDPHTGTYGYTF,TGTGCCAGCAGCTTGGACCCTCACACAGGGACCTATGGCTACACCTTC
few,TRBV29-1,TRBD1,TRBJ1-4,CSVEDAGGATNEKLFF,TGCAGCGTTGAAGATGCAGGGGGGGCAACTAATGAAAAACTGTTTTTT
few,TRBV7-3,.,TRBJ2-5,CASSEPMKGTETQYF,TGTGCCAGCAGCGAACCTATGAAGGGTACGGAGACCCAGTACTTC
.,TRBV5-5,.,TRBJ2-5,CASSLWMDGGETQYF,TGTGCCAGCAGCTTGTGGATGGACGGCGGAGAGACCCAGTACTTC
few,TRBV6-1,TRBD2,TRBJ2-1,CASSAGLAGRDEQFF,TGTGCCAGCAGTGCGGGACTAGCGGGGCGGGATGAGCAGTTCTTC
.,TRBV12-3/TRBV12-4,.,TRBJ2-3,CASRNTGRADTQYF,TGTGCCAGCAGAAATACAGGGAGAGCAGATACGCAGTATTTT
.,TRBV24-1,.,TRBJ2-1,CATSDPQGGDEQFF,TGTGCCACCAGTGATCCACAGGGTGGGGATGAGCAGTTCTTC
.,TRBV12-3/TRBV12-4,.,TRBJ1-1,CASSFRRQINTEAFF,TGTGCCAGCAGTTTCAGGAGACAGATCAACACTGAAGCTTTCTTT
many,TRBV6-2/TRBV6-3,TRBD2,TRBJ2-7,CASSRGLAGAYEQYF,TGTGCCAGCAGTAGGGGACTAGCGGGGGCCTACGAGCAGTACTTC